This TCR beta chain was found in a study of shared clonotypes between healthy human individuals (TCRdb year 2020). Background on the whole study: The cohort included three men and a couple of women between 18 and 49 years of age. For each donor, CD4 naive and CD4 memory were each run on three plates, CD8 naive on two plates, and CD8 memory on one plate. To estimate repertoire size and how much clonotypes are shared between individuals, the study performed deep sequencing of blood TCR repertoires from a few healthy adults. Libraries were prepared and TCR repertoires were sequenced by different laboratories using diverse techniques, in order to increase sequencing depth and limit assay-specific biases. Per donor, leukapheresis produced somewhere between about 0.85 and 10 billion PBMCs. The paper as a whole reports these results and caveats: Pairwise subsampling led to the expectation that sequencing depth would affect the degree of clonotype sharing among donors. Only blood was sampled, and tissue TCR repertoires likely differ from those in blood. Clonotypes shared by all four sorted-subset donors showed higher generation probabilities than non-shared clonotypes. When four donors were compared, the shared fraction of clonotypes was 5% to 6.5% for naive CD4, roughly 3.3% for naive CD8, more than 2% for memory CD4, and roughly 0.4% for memory CD8. Naive subsets generally had larger estimated clonotype richness than memory subsets. Incomplete sequencing was indicated by rarefaction of sorted-subset datasets, despite the large sequencing depth. The small number of donors limited the genetic and exposure-history diversity represented.

Using the deep immunoSEQ assay, TCR CDR3 regions were amplified from genomic DNA by multiplex PCR. Extracted genomic DNA from each cell subset was distributed evenly across all wells of several immunoSEQ 96-well plates, and each plate was treated as a replicate. For sorted subsets, around 0.2 ug genomic DNA, equal to about 30,000 T cell genomes, was loaded into each replicate PCR. The purified libraries were quantified using a Qubit 3.0 fluorometer, sized with a Bioanalyzer 2100, and then quantified again using the KAPA Library Quantification kit. Each immunoSEQ 96-well plate was sequenced on its own single-read 150-cycle Illumina NextSeq 550 flow cell. In the original analysis: Because the immunoSEQ output held only junctional sequences and lacked quality scores, the filtering could not match the filtering applied to full-length reads. To assign V/J genes and CDR3, sequences were annotated using PyIR, a Python wrapper for IgBLAST v1.9, with IMGT germline references. Reads were removed for weak V/J assignments (E-value above 1e-6), missing CDR3, stop codons, out-of-frame junctions, or ambiguous translated residues. A V3J clonotype was defined by an identical inferred V gene, J gene, and CDR3 amino acid sequence. Percentage overlap between repertoires was computed as shared unique clonotypes divided by the size of the smaller repertoire. Richness of each repertoire was evaluated using RTK rarefaction, the Chao1 estimator, and Recon v2.1 estimates of unobserved clonotypes. Generation probabilities for all TCRbeta clonotypes obtained by the gDNA method from a handful of donors were computed using OLGA. In its TCRdb copy, this immuneACCESS table keeps in-frame sequences only and misses some clones. Where compared with another copy, unresolved V genes explain less than half of these, and the others have no known cause. Clone size and V and J calls were adopted from that table, with D and trimming inferred from the DNA. Across this sample there are over 150,000 clones, with 65% to 70% seen only once. The ten most abundant clones make up roughly a tenth of the sample.

The donors were healthy, HIV-negative adults with no recently reported acute infections or vaccinations. Every donor was a Caucasian adult residing in Nashville, Tennessee, USA. CD4+ T cells were enriched through magnetic negative selection, after which naive cells were positively selected on CD45RA and the remaining negative fraction served as the memory subset. After blood collection by leukapheresis, PBMCs were isolated using Ficoll-Histopaque density gradient centrifugation and then cryopreserved in the vapor phase of liquid nitrogen. Purity and quantity of every magnetically sorted T cell population were checked by analytical flow cytometry. From each sorted fraction, genomic DNA was isolated and quantified by UV absorbance on a Nanodrop 2000c. With respect to this clone: Its target antigen remains unknown. No per-base quality is available; no much larger clone lies one base away.

The germline V gene yields MDHEN for CDR1 and SYDVKM for CDR2. Including cysteine and phenylalanine, the CDR3 has 14 amino acids. The DNA shown is the 42-base CDR3, in frame from base 1. The trim is 3 bases for V and 4 bases for J, with a gap of 12 bases between the germline ends. The material sequenced was memory CD4+ T cells sorted from blood. This specimen's cell subset or site label, per the study, means: CD45RA-negative fraction. This receptor was identified in a man aged 30 to 45 in good health. The rearranged segments are TRBV28 and TRBJ1-2, with the D gene not clear enough to name. The DNA reads as follows: TGTGCCAGCAGTTTGGGAGACCGCGGCTATGGCTACACCTTC. Its product reads: CASSLGDRGYGYTF.